Reported below is one T cell receptor beta chain. The sample is drawn from a study of shared clonotypes between healthy human individuals. TCRdb's copy holds only in-frame clones and misses some; the assay was immunoSEQ multiplex PCR. The data show approximately 2,200,000 clones, about 92% seen once. CD45RO-negative CD8 cells positively selected for CCR7 made up the naive population, which excluded terminally differentiated effector memory CD45RA+ cells. The CDR3 consists of 17 residues. The V gene end was trimmed by 6 bases and the J gene end by 5 bases; junction bases not matched to a gene: 15. CDR1 is KGHSH and CDR2 is LQKENI in the germline V gene.

Sequencing used naive CD8+ T cells from PBMCs. This clonotype was sampled from a man younger than 30 in good health. Some clones in this sample may be carry-over from other donors' samples. The chain links TRBV18 to TRBJ2-5; TRBD1 agrees at 10 bases. The CDR3: CASSPPRGTGEAETQYF. The CDR3 DNA reads TGTGCCAGCTCGCCTCCTAGAGGGACAGGGGAAGCGGAGACCCAGTACTTC.